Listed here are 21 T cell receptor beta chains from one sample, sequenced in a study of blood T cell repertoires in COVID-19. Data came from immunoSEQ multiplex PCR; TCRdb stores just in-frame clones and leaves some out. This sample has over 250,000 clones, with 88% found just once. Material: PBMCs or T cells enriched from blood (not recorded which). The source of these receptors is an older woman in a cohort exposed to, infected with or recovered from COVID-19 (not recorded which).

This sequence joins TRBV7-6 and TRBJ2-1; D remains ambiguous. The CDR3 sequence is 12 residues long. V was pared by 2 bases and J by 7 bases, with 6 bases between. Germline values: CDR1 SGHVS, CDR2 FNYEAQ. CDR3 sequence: CASSLSSNEQFF. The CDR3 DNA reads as TGTGCCAGCAGCTTATCGTCTAATGAGCAGTTCTTC.

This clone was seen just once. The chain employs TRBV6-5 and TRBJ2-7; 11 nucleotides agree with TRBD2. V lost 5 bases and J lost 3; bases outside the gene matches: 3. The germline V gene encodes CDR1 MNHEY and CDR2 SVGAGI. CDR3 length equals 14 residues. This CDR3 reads CASSTSGRGYEQYF. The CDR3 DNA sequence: TGTGCCAGCAGTACTAGCGGGAGAGGCTACGAGCAGTACTTC.

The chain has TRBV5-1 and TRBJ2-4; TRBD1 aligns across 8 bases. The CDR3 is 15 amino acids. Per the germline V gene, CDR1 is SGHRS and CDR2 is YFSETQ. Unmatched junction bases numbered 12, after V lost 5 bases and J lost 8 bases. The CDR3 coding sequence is TGCGCCAGCAGGACTACCGGACAGGGTCGGGACATTCAGTACTTC. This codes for CASRTTGQGRDIQYF.

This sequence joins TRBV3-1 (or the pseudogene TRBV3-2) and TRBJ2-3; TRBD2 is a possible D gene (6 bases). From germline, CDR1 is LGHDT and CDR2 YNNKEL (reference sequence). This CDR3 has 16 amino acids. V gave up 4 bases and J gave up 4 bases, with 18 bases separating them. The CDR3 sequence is CASSLGTGFFADTQYF. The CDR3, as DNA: TGTGCCAGCAGCCTCGGGACTGGTTTTTTCGCAGATACGCAGTATTTT.

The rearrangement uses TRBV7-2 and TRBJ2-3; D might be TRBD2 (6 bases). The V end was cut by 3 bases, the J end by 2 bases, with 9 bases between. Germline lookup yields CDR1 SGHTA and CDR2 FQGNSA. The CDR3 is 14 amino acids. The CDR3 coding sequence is TGTGCCAGCAGCTTCGGGGGTCTCACAGATACGCAGTATTTT. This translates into CASSFGGLTDTQYF.

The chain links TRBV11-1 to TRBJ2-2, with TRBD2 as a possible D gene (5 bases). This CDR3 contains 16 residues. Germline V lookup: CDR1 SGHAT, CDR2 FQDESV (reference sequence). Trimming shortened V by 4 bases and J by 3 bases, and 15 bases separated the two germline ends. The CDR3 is CASSSRRRADTGELFF. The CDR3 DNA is TGTGCCAGCAGCTCCCGCCGGCGGGCGGACACCGGGGAGCTGTTTTTT.

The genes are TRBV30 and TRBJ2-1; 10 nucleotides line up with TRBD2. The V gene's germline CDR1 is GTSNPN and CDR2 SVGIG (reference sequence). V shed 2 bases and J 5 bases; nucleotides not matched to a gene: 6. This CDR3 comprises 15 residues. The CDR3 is CAWSSGRALNNEQFF. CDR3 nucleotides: TGTGCCTGGAGTAGCGGGAGGGCCTTAAACAATGAGCAGTTCTTC.

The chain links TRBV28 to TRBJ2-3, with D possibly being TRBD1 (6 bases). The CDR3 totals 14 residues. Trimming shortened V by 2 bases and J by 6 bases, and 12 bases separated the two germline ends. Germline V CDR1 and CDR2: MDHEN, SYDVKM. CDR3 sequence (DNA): TGTGCCAGCAGTTTAAGGGCAGGGGAGGATACGCAGTATTTT. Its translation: CASSLRAGEDTQYF.

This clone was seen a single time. CDR3: CASSFLRTSRPGELFF. DNA for the CDR3: TGTGCCAGCAGCTTCCTTAGGACTAGCAGGCCCGGGGAGCTGTTTTTT. The chain has TRBV11-2 and TRBJ2-2, with 8 bases that match TRBD2. Germline assignment: CDR1 SGHAT and CDR2 FQNNGV. Trimming cost V 3 bases and J 6 bases; bases outside gene matches: 9. The CDR3 loop spans 16 amino acids. The whole variable domain, filled in from reference TRBV11-2 and TRBJ2-2, reads EAGVAQSPRYKIIEKRQSVAFWCNPISGHATLYWYQQILGQGPKLLIQFQNNGVVDDSQLPKDRFSAERLKGVDSTLKIQPAKLEDSAVYLCASSFLRTSRPGELFFGEGSRLTVL.

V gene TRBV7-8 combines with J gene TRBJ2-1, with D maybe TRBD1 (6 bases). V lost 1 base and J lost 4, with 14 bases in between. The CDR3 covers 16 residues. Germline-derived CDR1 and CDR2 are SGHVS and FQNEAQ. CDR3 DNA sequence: TGTGCCAGCAGCTTAGGCCCAGGGGAGAAATACAATGAGCAGTTCTTC. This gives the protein CASSLGPGEKYNEQFF.

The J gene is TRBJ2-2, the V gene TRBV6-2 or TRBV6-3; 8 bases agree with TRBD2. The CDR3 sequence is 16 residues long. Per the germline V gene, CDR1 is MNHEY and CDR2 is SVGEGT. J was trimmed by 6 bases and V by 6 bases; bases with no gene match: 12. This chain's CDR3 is CASSGRRVAGPGELFF. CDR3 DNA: TGTGCCAGCAGCGGAAGGAGGGTAGCGGGACCCGGGGAGCTGTTTTTT.

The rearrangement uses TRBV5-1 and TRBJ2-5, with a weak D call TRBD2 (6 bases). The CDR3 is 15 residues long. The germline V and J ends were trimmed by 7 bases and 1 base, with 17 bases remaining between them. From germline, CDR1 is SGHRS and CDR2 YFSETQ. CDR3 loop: CASGKGGTLQETQYF. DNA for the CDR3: TGCGCCAGCGGAAAGGGCGGGACGCTCCAAGAGACCCAGTACTTC.

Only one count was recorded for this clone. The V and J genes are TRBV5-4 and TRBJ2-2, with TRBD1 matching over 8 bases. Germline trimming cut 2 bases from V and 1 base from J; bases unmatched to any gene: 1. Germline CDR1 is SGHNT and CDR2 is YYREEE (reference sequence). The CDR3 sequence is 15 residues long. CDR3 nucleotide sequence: TGTGCCAGCAGCTTCGGACAGGGGAACACCGGGGAGCTGTTTTTT. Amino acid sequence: CASSFGQGNTGELFF.

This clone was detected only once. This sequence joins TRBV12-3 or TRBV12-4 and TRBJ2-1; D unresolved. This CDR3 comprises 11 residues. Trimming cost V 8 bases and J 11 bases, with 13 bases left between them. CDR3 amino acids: CASARETQQFF. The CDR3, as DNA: TGTGCCAGCGCAAGAGAAACTCAGCAGTTCTTC.

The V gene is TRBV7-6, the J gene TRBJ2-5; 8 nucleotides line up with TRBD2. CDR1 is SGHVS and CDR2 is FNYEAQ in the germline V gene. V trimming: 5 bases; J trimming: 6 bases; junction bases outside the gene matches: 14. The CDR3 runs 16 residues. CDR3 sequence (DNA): TGTGCCAGCAGCGGCGGGGGGCATCCACCGAATCAGACCCAGTACTTC. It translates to CASSGGGHPPNQTQYF.

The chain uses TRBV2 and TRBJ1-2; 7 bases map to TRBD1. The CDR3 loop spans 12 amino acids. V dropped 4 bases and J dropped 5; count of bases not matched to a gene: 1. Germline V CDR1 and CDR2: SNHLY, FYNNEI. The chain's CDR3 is CASSGQGYGYTF. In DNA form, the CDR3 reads TGTGCCAGCAGTGGACAGGGTTATGGCTACACCTTC.

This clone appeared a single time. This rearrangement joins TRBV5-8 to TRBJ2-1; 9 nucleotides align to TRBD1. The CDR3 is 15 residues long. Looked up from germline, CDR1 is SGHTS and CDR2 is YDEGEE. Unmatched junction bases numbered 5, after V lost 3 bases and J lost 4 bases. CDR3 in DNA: TGTGCCAGCAGCTCAAGGACAGGGGCTTACAATGAGCAGTTCTTC. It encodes CASSSRTGAYNEQFF.

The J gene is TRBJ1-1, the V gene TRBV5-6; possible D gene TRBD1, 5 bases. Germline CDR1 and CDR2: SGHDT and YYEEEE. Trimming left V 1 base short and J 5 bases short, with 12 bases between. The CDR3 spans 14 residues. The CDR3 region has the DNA TGTGCCAGCAGCTTGTTGGGGGGAGGAACTGAAGCTTTCTTT. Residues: CASSLLGGGTEAFF.

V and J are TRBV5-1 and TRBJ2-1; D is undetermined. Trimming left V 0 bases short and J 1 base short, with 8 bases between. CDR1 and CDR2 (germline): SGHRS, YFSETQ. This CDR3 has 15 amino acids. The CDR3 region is CASSLDSSSYNEQFF. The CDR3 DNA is TGCGCCAGCAGCTTGGACTCCTCTTCCTACAATGAGCAGTTCTTC.

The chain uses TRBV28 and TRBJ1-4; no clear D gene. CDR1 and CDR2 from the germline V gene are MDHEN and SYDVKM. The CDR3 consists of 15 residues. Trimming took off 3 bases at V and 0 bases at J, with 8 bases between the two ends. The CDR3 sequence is CASSFAGATNEKLFF. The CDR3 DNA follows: TGTGCCAGCAGTTTTGCCGGAGCAACTAATGAAAAACTGTTTTTT.

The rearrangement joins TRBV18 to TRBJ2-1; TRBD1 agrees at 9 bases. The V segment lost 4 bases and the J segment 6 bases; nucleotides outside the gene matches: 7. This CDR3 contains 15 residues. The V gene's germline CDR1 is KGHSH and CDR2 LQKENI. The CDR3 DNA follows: TGTGCCAGCTCACTGGGACAGGGTAGAGGCAATGAGCAGTTCTTC. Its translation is CASSLGQGRGNEQFF.